This entry concerns a single T cell receptor beta chain. Its matching antigen is unknown. This sample was included in a study of CD8+CD57+ T cells in acquired aplastic anemia. Study summary: Mean DNA quantity obtained from sorted CD4+ and CD8+ cells was about 3.5 ug.

V lost 5 bases to trimming and J lost 4 bases, with 21 bases between them. CDR1 is LNHNV, CDR2 YYDKDF, per germline (reference sequence). The length of the CDR3 is 16 residues. The template for TCR beta VDJ and CDR3 sequence profiling was genomic DNA. A single record per CDR3 protein comes from TCRdb applying MiXCR to the reads. The sample yields under 200,000 distinct CDR3 sequences, about 64% seen once. Overall study results and limits: The study identified roughly 29 CD8+ CDR3 sequences shared by patients and controls.

Whoever was chosen for sequencing had shown CD8+CD57+ cell expansion by flow cytometry. Sequencing input: sorted CD4+, CD8+, or CD8+CD57+ T cells (not recorded which) from PBMCs. V is TRBV15 and J is TRBJ2-7; the D gene could be TRBD1 or TRBD2 (6 bases each). The sequence came from a human donor with aplastic anemia. The CDR3 protein is CATSELRGDGGYEQYF. The CDR3, as DNA: TGTGCCACCAGCGAACTCAGGGGCGACGGAGGGTACGAGCAGTACTTC.